The 18 T cell receptor beta chains below come from one sample, sequenced in a study of T-cell reconstitution after alpha-beta-depleted transplantation in children. The library targeted TCRbeta and was prepared with unique molecular identifiers. TCRdb redid the calling of the PCR reads with MiXCR, one entry per CDR3 protein. This sample has 500,000 to 650,000 distinct CDR3 sequences, with over 10% found just once. Here the sequenced sample was PBMCs, mostly from graft donor cells, taken 180 days after TCRalphabeta/CD19-depleted stem cell transplant. The receptor source for this set is a female patient aged 2-15 years who had a stem cell transplant for aplastic anemia, so the T cells may come from the graft donor.

This clonotype has ten or more counts. V is TRBV5-5 and J is TRBJ2-7; D possibly corresponds to TRBD1 (6 bases). This CDR3 is built from 15 residues. Germline V gene data show CDR1 as SGHKS and CDR2 as YYEKEE (reference sequence). The V gene lost 1 base and the J gene lost 0 bases, with 11 bases spanning the gap. The CDR3 spells CASSLWGPSSYEQYV. CDR3 nucleotides: TGTGCCAGCAGCTTGTGGGGGCCAAGCTCCTACGAGCAGTACGTC.

This clonotype showed up just a few times. CDR3 nucleotide sequence: TGTGCCAGCAGTGAAGGGTCAAACGAGCAGTACGTC. Its protein product is CASSEGSNEQYV. The chain recombines TRBV25-1 with TRBJ2-7; the D is unclear. Germline values: CDR1 MGHDK, CDR2 SYGVNS. The CDR3 length is 12 residues. The V and J ends lost 2 bases and 5 bases respectively, with 7 bases between them.

In this sample, this clonotype turned up a few times. Here the CDR3 DNA reads TGTGCCAGCAGCTTACCAGGGAGTTCACCCCTCCACTTT. This encodes CASSLPGSSPLHF. The chain is built from TRBV7-9 and TRBJ1-6, with D possibly matching TRBD1 (5 bases). Germline CDR1 is SEHNR and CDR2 is FQNEAQ (reference sequence). CDR3 length: 13 amino acids. V shed 2 bases and J shed 9 bases, with 8 bases lying between them. Drawing the rest from reference TRBV7-9 and TRBJ1-6, the complete variable domain is DTGVSQNPRHKITKRGQNVTFRCDPISEHNRLYWYRQTLGQGPEFLTYFQNEAQLEKSRLLSDRFSAERPKGSFSTLEIQRTEQGDSAMYLCASSLPGSSPLHFGNGTRLTVT.

This clonotype was picked up a small number of times. The J gene is TRBJ2-7, the V gene TRBV12-3 or TRBV12-4, with 8 bases fitting TRBD2. The length of the CDR3 is 13 residues. CDR3 region: CASSRPGSGKCSV. The CDR3 region has the DNA TGTGCCAGCAGCCGACCTGGTAGCGGGAAATGCTCCGTC.

This clonotype was counted at least ten times. The chain combines TRBV19 with TRBJ1-2; a possible D gene is TRBD1 (6 bases). The CDR3 runs to 16 residues. The V gene lost 2 bases and the J gene lost 5 bases, with 18 bases spanning the gap. Germline V gene lookup returns CDR1 LNHDA and CDR2 SQIVND (reference sequence). Here the CDR3 reads CASSIFTKGENYGYTF. CDR3 in DNA: TGTGCCAGTAGTATATTCACAAAGGGGGAGAATTATGGCTACACCTTC.

The V gene is TRBV28, the J gene TRBJ2-2; no firm D call. The CDR3 is made up of 16 amino acids. Trimming took 2 bases from V and 0 from J, leaving 10 bases between them. Germline CDR1 is MDHEN and CDR2 is SYDVKM. This CDR3 reads CASSLAETPNTGELFF. CDR3 coding DNA: TGTGCCAGCAGTTTAGCAGAGACCCCGAACACCGGGGAGCTGTTTTTT. The full variable domain, completed using reference TRBV28 and TRBJ2-2, is DVKVTQSSRYLVKRTGEKVFLECVQDMDHENMFWYRQDPGLGLRLIYFSYDVKMKEKGDIPEGYSVSREKKERFSLILESASTNQTSMYLCASSLAETPNTGELFFGEGSRLTVL.

The V call is TRBV12-3 or TRBV12-4, the J call TRBJ1-2; a possible D gene is TRBD1 (6 bases). V dropped 5 bases and J dropped 0 bases, with 13 bases sitting between them. This CDR3 has 15 amino acids. Here the CDR3 DNA reads TGTGCCAGCAGTATAAAGGGGGTTACTAACTATGGCTACACCTTC. Residues: CASSIKGVTNYGYTF.

This chain connects TRBV20-1 to TRBJ2-2; 11 bases are a match to TRBD2. The CDR3 has 18 amino acids. V was pared by 0 bases and J by 6 bases, with 12 bases of the junction left unmatched. Germline lookup yields CDR1 DFQATT and CDR2 SNEGSKA (reference sequence). The CDR3 here is CSARDPWVLSGRAGELFF. Here the CDR3 DNA reads TGCAGTGCTAGAGATCCGTGGGTTCTTAGCGGGAGGGCCGGGGAGCTGTTTTTT.

The sample holds many counts of this clonotype. The chain employs TRBV28 and TRBJ2-4; TRBD2 matches 10 bases. Germline CDR1 MDHEN, CDR2 SYDVKM. V trimming: 5 bases; J trimming: 1 base; junction bases outside the gene matches: 5. The CDR3 sequence is 16 residues long. In nucleotides, the CDR3 is TGTGCCAGCAGTCCGTATAGCGGGGGGGCCAAAAACATTCAGTACTTC. Protein sequence: CASSPYSGGAKNIQYF.

The gene calls are TRBV27 and TRBJ1-2; 7 bases fit TRBD1. The J segment lost 3 bases and the V segment lost 2 bases, leaving 6 bases of the junction unmatched. Germline CDR1 reads MNHEY; CDR2 reads SMNVEV (reference sequence). The CDR3 spans 15 residues. The CDR3 reads CASSLKVTGYYGYTF. DNA of the CDR3: TGTGCCAGCAGTTTAAAAGTGACAGGGTACTATGGCTACACCTTC.

This clonotype was recorded many times. The chain couples TRBV7-2 to TRBJ2-7; 7 bases are shared with TRBD1. V dropped 3 bases and J dropped 2; count of bases not matched to a gene: 7. The CDR3 covers 15 residues. Looked up from germline, CDR1 is SGHTA and CDR2 is FQGNSA. DNA of the CDR3: TGTGCCAGCAGCTTCAGGACAGGTGCTCCCTACGAGCAGTACGTC. Translation: CASSFRTGAPYEQYV.

This clonotype has only a few counts. The rearrangement joins TRBV11-2 to TRBJ2-3, with D possibly TRBD2 on 6 matching bases. V lost 5 bases and J lost 5, with 14 bases in between. Germline-derived CDR1 and CDR2 are SGHAT and FQNNGV. CDR3 length: 14 residues. The DNA of the CDR3 is TGTGCCAGCAGCCCCCGGAGGGCCTTAGATACGCAGTATTTT. It specifies CASSPRRALDTQYF.

Only a few counts were recorded for this clonotype. Here the CDR3 DNA reads TGTGCCAGCAGTTCCCGGGACAGGAAGGCCTACGAGCAGTACGTC. This sequence encodes CASSSRDRKAYEQYV. V gene TRBV27 combines with J gene TRBJ2-7; TRBD1 matches at 8 bases. The V gene end was trimmed by 4 bases and the J gene end by 2 bases; junction bases not matched to a gene: 7. CDR1 and CDR2 from the germline V gene are MNHEY and SMNVEV (reference sequence). The CDR3 has 15 residues.

This rearrangement joins TRBV29-1 to TRBJ1-2; D might be TRBD1 (5 bases). This CDR3 region has 14 residues. Germline lookup yields CDR1 SQVTM and CDR2 ANQGSEA. The V gene lost 2 bases and the J gene lost 4 bases, with 14 bases spanning the gap. The CDR3 region is CSVESGFPGYGYTF. As DNA, the CDR3 is TGCAGCGTTGAATCAGGGTTCCCTGGCTATGGCTACACCTTC.

In its sample, this clonotype was seen many times. This chain connects TRBV12-3 or TRBV12-4 to TRBJ1-4; D is perhaps TRBD1 (5 bases). V lost 4 bases to trimming and J lost 3 bases, with 12 bases between them. The CDR3 is 15 residues long. The CDR3 region is CASSSRGPANEKLFF. The CDR3 DNA reads as TGTGCCAGCAGTTCACGGGGACCGGCTAATGAAAAACTGTTTTTT.

This clonotype was observed a few times. The chain's CDR3 is CASSILRSNYGYTF. The CDR3 DNA is TGTGCCAGTAGTATACTCAGGTCTAACTATGGCTACACCTTC. The chain is built from TRBV19 and TRBJ1-2; no clear D. The CDR3 has 14 residues. CDR1 is LNHDA, CDR2 SQIVND, per germline (reference sequence). V lost 2 bases and J 0 bases, leaving 7 bases between the germline ends.

CDR3 coding DNA: TGCAGCGTTGCGGGGCAAGATGAGCAGTTCTTC. Translated: CSVAGQDEQFF. The chain uses TRBV29-1 and TRBJ2-1, with D perhaps given as TRBD1 or TRBD2 (5 bases each). CDR3 size: 11 residues. CDR1 and CDR2 (germline): SQVTM, ANQGSEA. Trimming shortened V by 4 bases and J by 8 bases, and 9 bases separated the two germline ends.

This clonotype was counted a few times. V and J are TRBV20-1 and TRBJ1-5, with TRBD1 matching 8 bases. V was pared by 1 base and J by 0 bases, with 5 bases of the junction left unmatched. Germline V CDR1 and CDR2: DFQATT, SNEGSKA (reference sequence). The CDR3 has 16 amino acids. The CDR3 sequence is CSARAWTGYSNQPQHF. Written as DNA, the CDR3 is TGCAGTGCTAGAGCCTGGACAGGGTATAGCAATCAGCCCCAGCATTTT.